These T cell receptor beta chains were read from a single sample in a study of cytomegalovirus exposure and HLA in healthy donors. Using immunoSEQ multiplex PCR, the repertoire was profiled, and TCRdb retains in-frame clones only, with some absent. The sample lists about 150,000 clones; around 84% were seen once. Source material: PBMCs. These receptors all stem from a man aged 35 to 55 in good health and CMV-seropositive. Both conserved end residues are part of each CDR3. D genes are given only for firm matches. Expanded clones get a size class; other rows say once, few or many, or leave the size out.

.	TRBV11-2	TRBJ2-7	TRBD2	TGTGCCAGCAGCTCTAGTCCTAGCGGGCCCGAGGAGTACTTC	CASSSSPSGPEEYF
.	TRBV2	TRBJ1-2	TRBD1	TGTGCCAGCAGGGGGACAGTTAACTATGGCTACACCTTC	CASRGTVNYGYTF
.	TRBV9	TRBJ2-2	TRBD2	TGTGCCAGCAGCGTAGATTCGGGGGGACGTTCCGGGGAGCTGTTTTTT	CASSVDSGGRSGELFF
.	TRBV19	TRBJ2-1	TRBD1	TGTGCCAGTATCCCAGGGGGCTCTGGTAACAATGAGCAGTTCTTC	CASIPGGSGNNEQFF
once	TRBV18	TRBJ1-3	.	TGTGCCAGCTCACCGCCAGGCGGCGGGGGCGTTGGAAACACCATATATTTT	CASSPPGGGGVGNTIYF
.	TRBV5-4	TRBJ1-2	.	TGTGCCAGCGGCTTGGAGCGGGGTCTCGGTGGGGGCTACACCTTC	CASGLERGLGGGYTF
.	TRBV9	TRBJ2-2	.	TGTGCCAGCAGCGTATTTTCAGGGAACACCGGGGAGCTGTTTTTT	CASSVFSGNTGELFF
.	TRBV7-9	TRBJ1-2	.	TGTGCCAGCAGCTTGGACAGTTACTATGGCTACACCTTC	CASSLDSYYGYTF
.	TRBV30	TRBJ2-5	TRBD2	TGTGCCTGGAGAAAAGTAGCGGGAGAAGAGACCCAGTACTTC	CAWRKVAGEETQYF
.	TRBV27	TRBJ2-7	.	TGTGCCAGCAGCAGTACGTATGACGAGCAGTACTTC	CASSSTYDEQYF
once	TRBV11-3	TRBJ2-3	.	TGTGCCAGCAGCCCCAGGGGCTCCTCAGATACGCAGTATTTT	CASSPRGSSDTQYF
.	TRBV7-9	TRBJ1-1	.	TGTGCCAGCAGACCAGGGGCCGAGAACACTGAAGCTTTCTTT	CASRPGAENTEAFF
few	TRBV28	TRBJ1-2	TRBD1	TGTGCCAGCAGTTCCCCGGGACAGGGGGCGGGGGGCTACACCTTC	CASSSPGQGAGGYTF
once	TRBV30	TRBJ2-5	.	TGTGCCTGGAGTGGTCCGGGTATCGGGAAGACCCAGTACTTC	CAWSGPGIGKTQYF
.	TRBV27	TRBJ2-2	.	TGTGCCAGCAGTTTATGGCCAGCGAACACCGGGGAGCTGTTTTTT	CASSLWPANTGELFF
.	TRBV5-1	TRBJ2-2	TRBD2	TGCGCCAGCGCCCCCCCTAGCGGAGTGAGCGGCGGGGAGCTGTTTTTT	CASAPPSGVSGGELFF
.	TRBV28	TRBJ1-6	TRBD1	TGTGCCACTCAGACAGGGCACTCACCCCTCCACTTT	CATQTGHSPLHF
.	TRBV5-4	TRBJ1-3	.	TGTGCCAGCACCTCGGGGGGCGGGGGCGCAACTGGAAACACCATATATTTT	CASTSGGGGATGNTIYF
once	TRBV27	TRBJ2-3	.	TGTGCCAGCAGTCTCCAGACACCGCGCACAGATACGCAGTATTTT	CASSLQTPRTDTQYF
.	TRBV29-1	TRBJ2-1	.	TGCAGCGTTCCAGACAGGTCCTACAATGAGCAGTTCTTC	CSVPDRSYNEQFF
.	TRBV19	TRBJ1-5	.	TGTGCCAGTAGTATGGGGAGGGCCAGACAGCCCCAGCATTTT	CASSMGRARQPQHF
.	TRBV30	TRBJ1-6	.	TGTGCCTGGAGTGTGACAGATAATTCCCCCCTCCACTTT	CAWSVTDNSPLHF
few	TRBV28	TRBJ2-7	.	TGTGCCAGCAGTTTAACCTACTCCCAGGATGTCCTCTCCTACGAGCAGTACTTC	CASSLTYSQDVLSYEQYF
.	TRBV28	TRBJ2-7	.	TGTGCCAGCCACGCCGCAGGGACTTTAGACTCCTACGAGCAGTACTTC	CASHAAGTLDSYEQYF
.	TRBV30	TRBJ2-7	TRBD2	TGTGCCTGGAGTGTAGGACTAGCGGGAATAAGAACCTACGAGCAGTACTTC	CAWSVGLAGIRTYEQYF
.	TRBV7-9	TRBJ2-2	.	TGTGCCGGGGGATCTGGACTACGAAACACCGGGGAGCTGTTTTTT	CAGGSGLRNTGELFF
.	TRBV5-1	TRBJ2-3	.	TGCGCCAGCAGTGGAGTATCAACAGATACGCAGTATTTT	CASSGVSTDTQYF
.	TRBV19	TRBJ2-4	.	TGTGCCAGTAGCCCCTCCCACGGAGGGGTTATTCAGTACTTC	CASSPSHGGVIQYF
.	TRBV2	TRBJ2-3	.	TGTGCCAGCTCACGTGGGGCCATCACAGATACGCAGTATTTT	CASSRGAITDTQYF
.	TRBV6-5	TRBJ1-5	.	TGTGCCAGCAGTGCGACAGGCCCCAATCAGCCCCAGCATTTT	CASSATGPNQPQHF
few	TRBV27	TRBJ2-1	TRBD2	TGTGCCAGCAGTTTACTGGGCACGGGACTAGCGGGAGGAGACGATGAGCAGTTCTTC	CASSLLGTGLAGGDDEQFF
.	TRBV6-4	TRBJ1-1	.	TGTGCCAGCAGGCAGGGAGGGGAAGCTTTCTTT	CASRQGGEAFF
.	TRBV27	TRBJ1-5	TRBD1	TGTGCCAGTGGTACCAGGGGGGCGGATCAGCCCCAGCATTTT	CASGTRGADQPQHF
.	TRBV9	TRBJ1-5	.	TGTGCCAGCAGCGTAGGGCCAGCGCCAAATCAGCCCCAGCATTTT	CASSVGPAPNQPQHF
.	TRBV11-2	TRBJ1-2	TRBD1	TGTGCCAGCAGCTTCCAGACAGGGGACTATGGCTACACCTTC	CASSFQTGDYGYTF
.	TRBV25-1	TRBJ2-7	TRBD1	TGTGCCAGCAGTGCGGGAACGGGACAGGGGAACTACGAGCAGTACTTC	CASSAGTGQGNYEQYF
few	TRBV30	TRBJ1-2	.	TGTGCCTGGAGTCTCGGTGTTTCAGGTGGCTACACCTTC	CAWSLGVSGGYTF
.	TRBV30	TRBJ2-4	.	TGTGCCTGGAGGGCGGCTCTAGCCAAAAACATTCAGTACTTC	CAWRAALAKNIQYF
few	TRBV15	TRBJ2-1	.	TGTGCCACCAGCACTAGCCTAGGCTACAATGAGCAGTTCTTC	CATSTSLGYNEQFF
.	TRBV4-1	TRBJ2-6	.	TGCGCCAGCAGCCAAGTATCTGGGGCCAACGTCCTGACTTTC	CASSQVSGANVLTF
.	TRBV5-1	TRBJ2-7	TRBD1	TGCGCCAGCAGCCCCGGACAGGGGGGCTACGAGCAGTACTTC	CASSPGQGGYEQYF
.	TRBV5-1	TRBJ2-1	.	TGCGCCAGCAGCCCTATCCAATCTAGGAGTGGCCGCAATGAGCAGTTCTTC	CASSPIQSRSGRNEQFF
.	TRBV5-5	TRBJ2-7	TRBD2	TGTGCCAGCAATCCCAGTCTAAGGCGGGAGAGGACCTACGAGCAGTACTTC	CASNPSLRRERTYEQYF
.	TRBV19	TRBJ1-1	.	TGTGCCAGTAGGCTGACAGCGAACACTGAAGCTTTCTTT	CASRLTANTEAFF
.	TRBV5-1	TRBJ2-1	TRBD2	TGCGCCAGCAGCTTAAGGCTAGCGGGAGACAATGAGCAGTTCTTC	CASSLRLAGDNEQFF
once	TRBV10-3	TRBJ1-1	TRBD1	TGTGCCATCAGTAGTGGACAGGGGGCGTACACTGAAGCTTTCTTT	CAISSGQGAYTEAFF